The rows below give T cell receptor beta chains drawn from one sample of a study of post-analysis software for immune sequencing data. MiXCR, applied by TCRdb to the PCR reads, yields one record per CDR3 protein. This table has hundreds of thousands of distinct CDR3 sequences, roughly three fifths appearing once. The material sequenced was blood. Receptors originate from a girl aged 2 to 10 with multiple sclerosis. Each CDR3 is given without its conserved first and last residue. Each record gives: CDR3 protein, J gene, V gene, clone size. Size values are once, few and many counts, or a class for expanded clones, and some rows have none.

cdr3_aa: SPKKGTQY
j_call: TRBJ2-3
v_call: TRBV20-1
clone_size: -

cdr3_aa: ASSRTSGSHEQF
j_call: TRBJ2-1
v_call: TRBV5-1
clone_size: -

cdr3_aa: ASSDGSYNEQF
j_call: TRBJ2-1
v_call: TRBV2
clone_size: few

cdr3_aa: ASSQEPGQVSFEQY
j_call: TRBJ2-7
v_call: TRBV4-1
clone_size: few

cdr3_aa: SASSGGTDTQY
j_call: TRBJ2-3
v_call: TRBV20-1
clone_size: few

cdr3_aa: SATIDRGVNSPLH
j_call: TRBJ1-6
v_call: TRBV20-1
clone_size: -

cdr3_aa: SASRIPLYNEQF
j_call: TRBJ2-1
v_call: TRBV20-1
clone_size: few

cdr3_aa: ASSLTVGTSGRVKPHEQY
j_call: TRBJ2-7
v_call: TRBV5-6
clone_size: -

cdr3_aa: SGRLANEWQF
j_call: TRBJ2-1
v_call: TRBV29-1
clone_size: -

cdr3_aa: ASSPRGRYEQY
j_call: TRBJ2-7
v_call: TRBV7-2
clone_size: -

cdr3_aa: SATSTGGPYQETQY
j_call: TRBJ2-5
v_call: TRBV29-1
clone_size: -

cdr3_aa: SARVGSGGVHEQF
j_call: TRBJ2-1
v_call: TRBV20-1
clone_size: -

cdr3_aa: ASSSTSGTYEQY
j_call: TRBJ2-7
v_call: TRBV12-3/TRBV12-4
clone_size: -

cdr3_aa: ASLKSGTGGQGYT
j_call: TRBJ1-2
v_call: TRBV6-2/TRBV6-3
clone_size: -

cdr3_aa: SAITGASGPYNEQF
j_call: TRBJ2-1
v_call: TRBV20-1
clone_size: few

cdr3_aa: ASSPPREDRRNGELF
j_call: TRBJ2-2
v_call: TRBV27
clone_size: -

cdr3_aa: SVGQARRLAAPWGTDTQY
j_call: TRBJ2-3
v_call: TRBV29-1
clone_size: -

cdr3_aa: ATSRARESHEQY
j_call: -
v_call: TRBV15
clone_size: -

cdr3_aa: SAGLLAAISTDTQY
j_call: TRBJ2-3
v_call: TRBV20-1
clone_size: -

cdr3_aa: ASSQAPQGSSYNEQF
j_call: TRBJ2-1
v_call: TRBV4-1
clone_size: -

cdr3_aa: ASSTPQGYGYT
j_call: TRBJ1-2
v_call: TRBV28
clone_size: -

cdr3_aa: ASSWGQVADEQF
j_call: TRBJ2-1
v_call: TRBV5-1
clone_size: -

cdr3_aa: ASRPRTLNTEAF
j_call: TRBJ1-1
v_call: TRBV7-9
clone_size: -

cdr3_aa: SVALGLADYEQY
j_call: -
v_call: TRBV29-1
clone_size: -

cdr3_aa: ASSLGARDYGYT
j_call: TRBJ1-2
v_call: TRBV7-2
clone_size: few

cdr3_aa: ASSSSGRLFNEQF
j_call: TRBJ2-1
v_call: TRBV7-2
clone_size: -

cdr3_aa: ASSESPTANYGYT
j_call: TRBJ1-2
v_call: TRBV9
clone_size: -

cdr3_aa: ASSPEQLSNQPQH
j_call: TRBJ1-5
v_call: TRBV12-3/TRBV12-4
clone_size: -

cdr3_aa: ASSLTAIQETQY
j_call: TRBJ2-5
v_call: TRBV27
clone_size: few